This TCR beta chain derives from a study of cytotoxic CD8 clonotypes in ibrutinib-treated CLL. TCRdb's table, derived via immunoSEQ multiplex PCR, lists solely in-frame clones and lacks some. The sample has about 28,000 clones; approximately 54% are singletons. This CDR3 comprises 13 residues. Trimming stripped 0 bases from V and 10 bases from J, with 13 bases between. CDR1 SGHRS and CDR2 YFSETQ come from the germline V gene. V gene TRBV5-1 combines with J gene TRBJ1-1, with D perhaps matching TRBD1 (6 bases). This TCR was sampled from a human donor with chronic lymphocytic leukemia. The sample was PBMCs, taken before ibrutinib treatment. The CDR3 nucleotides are TGCGCCAGCAGCTTGGAACCGGGGGCGAGAGCTTTCTTT. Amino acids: CASSLEPGARAFF.